This T cell receptor beta chain was captured by sequencing in a study of sequential checkpoint blockade in melanoma. TCRdb's table, derived via immunoSEQ multiplex PCR, lists solely in-frame clones and lacks some. The sample lists over 10,000 clones, around 82% occurring once. Trimming took off 5 bases at V and 8 bases at J, with 12 bases between the two ends. The CDR3 totals 12 residues. Looked up from germline, CDR1 is MNHEY and CDR2 is SVGAGI. Treatment defined: randomized to nivolumab then ipilimumab (arm A) or the reverse (arm B). The source is a human donor with melanoma. The sequences come from CD8+ T cells sorted from blood (inferred from file names), collected from a patient given nivolumab and ipilimumab in sequence. The chain joins TRBV6-5 to TRBJ1-2, with D possibly being TRBD1 (5 bases). The CDR3 coding sequence is TGTGCCAGCAGTGGAGACAGCGACGGCTACACCTTC. Translated, it gives CASSGDSDGYTF.